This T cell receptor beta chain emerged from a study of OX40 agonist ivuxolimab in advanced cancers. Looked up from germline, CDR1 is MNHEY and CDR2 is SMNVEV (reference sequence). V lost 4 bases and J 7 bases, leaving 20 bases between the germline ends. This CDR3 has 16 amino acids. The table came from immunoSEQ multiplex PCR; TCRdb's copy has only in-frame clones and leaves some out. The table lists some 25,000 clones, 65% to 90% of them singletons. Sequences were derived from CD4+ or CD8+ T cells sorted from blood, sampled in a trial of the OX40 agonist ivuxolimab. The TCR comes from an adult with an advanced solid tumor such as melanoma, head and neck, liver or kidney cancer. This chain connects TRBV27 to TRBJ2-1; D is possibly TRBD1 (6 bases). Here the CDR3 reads CASSSVTGKGGNEQFF. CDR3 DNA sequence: TGTGCCAGCAGTTCTGTAACAGGGAAAGGGGGTAATGAGCAGTTCTTC.